The source of this T cell receptor (beta chain) is a study of tumour-infiltrating T cells in Burkitt lymphoma. Background on the study: Repertoire clonality predicted overall and progression-free survival.

Sequenced by immunoSEQ multiplex PCR; TCRdb stores in-frame clones only, minus some. The sample lists around 2,400 clones, 88% occurring once. This CDR3 is 17 amino acids long. The germline CDR1 and CDR2 sequences are LNHNV and YYDKDF (reference sequence). Trimming at V came to 1 base and at J to 3 bases, leaving 6 bases not matched to a gene. The rearrangement links TRBV15 to TRBJ2-2, with 9 positions matching TRBD1. The sequence was collected from a human donor with diffuse large B-cell lymphoma. The sample consisted of tumor tissue. CDR3 sequence: CATSRVDRGRDTGELFF. The CDR3 nucleotides are TGTGCCACCAGCAGAGTGGACAGGGGACGTGACACCGGGGAGCTGTTTTTT.